This TCR beta chain stems from a study of blood T cell repertoires in COVID-19. Study-level information: The cDNA or gDNA used as material had been derived from T cells, B-cell-depleted T cells, or PBMCs.

Trimming cost V 0 bases and J 4 bases, with 7 bases left between them. CDR1 SGHRS and CDR2 YFSETQ come from the germline V gene. The CDR3 extends over 13 amino acids. This clone occurred a few times. As originally analysed: Estimation of nucleated cell counts was performed using reference gene primer amplification. Clones were read by immunoSEQ multiplex PCR, and TCRdb kept only the in-frame ones, dropping some. V and J calls and clone size are those listed in that table; D and trimming were worked out from the DNA. The sample lists about 160,000 clones, around 87% occurring once. The sample was peripheral blood. The receptor's source is a woman in her sixties or seventies with COVID-19, enrolled during active disease. The chain combines TRBV5-1 with TRBJ1-2; D possibly corresponds to TRBD1 (5 bases). CDR3 residues: CASSLDDSYGYTF. CDR3 bases: TGCGCCAGCAGCTTGGATGACAGCTATGGCTACACCTTC.